Presented here are 26 T cell receptor beta chains from one specimen sequenced in a study of beta chain features in type 1 diabetes. Points from the study as a whole: Significant though moderate, a shortening of TCRB CDR3s appeared in all four CD4+ subsets of Type 1 diabetes patients.

Antigens for these TCRs are unknown. All of the isolated RNA was reverse transcribed, so expressed TCRB transcripts were sequenced. Sequencing was performed with immunoSEQ multiplex PCR; in TCRdb, only in-frame clones are kept and a portion is missing. This table holds hundreds of thousands of clones, roughly 13% found once. The sample was naive CD4+ T cells from blood. These receptors originate from a man aged 18 to 29 with type 1 diabetes.

A few counts support this clone. The V gene is TRBV15, the J gene TRBJ2-2; D remains unclear. The CDR3 totals 12 residues. The germline CDR1 and CDR2 sequences are LNHNV and YYDKDF (reference sequence). Trimming took off 1 base at V and 4 bases at J, with 1 base between the two ends. CDR3 in amino acids: CATSRATGELFF. The CDR3 nucleotides are TGTGCCACCAGCAGAGCCACCGGGGAGCTGTTTTTT.

This clone was observed a few times. This chain connects TRBV11-2 to TRBJ1-1, with a possible D match to TRBD1 (5 bases). The germline CDR1 and CDR2 sequences are SGHAT and FQNNGV. V lost 4 bases and J 5 bases, leaving 11 bases between the germline ends. CDR3 size: 13 residues. The CDR3 protein is CASSSQVQTEAFF. The CDR3 coding sequence is TGTGCCAGCAGCTCACAGGTACAAACTGAAGCTTTCTTT.

About this clone: The sample holds other DNA sequences that translate to the same CDR3. V and J are TRBV14 and TRBJ1-1; D remains unclear. V lost 0 bases to trimming and J lost 2 bases, with 4 bases between them. The CDR3 totals 13 residues. In germline, CDR1 is SGHDN, CDR2 FVKESK. The CDR3 coding sequence is TGTGCCAGCAGCCAAGACAGAAACACTGAAGCTTTCTTT. It specifies CASSQDRNTEAFF.

The V and J genes are TRBV11-2 and TRBJ2-2, with a tentative D call TRBD1 (6 bases). Trimming took off 4 bases at V and 5 bases at J, with 11 bases between the two ends. The CDR3 totals 14 residues. Per germline, CDR1 SGHAT and CDR2 FQNNGV. Here the CDR3 DNA reads TGTGCCAGCAGCTCGCAGGGGTTGACCGGGGAGCTGTTTTTT. Its protein product is CASSSQGLTGELFF.

The chain uses TRBV7-9 and TRBJ2-2; no clear D gene. Germline loops: CDR1 SEHNR, CDR2 FQNEAQ (reference sequence). Trimming removed 0 bases at V and 3 bases at J, with 5 bases between. This CDR3 region has 14 residues. The CDR3 bases are TGTGCCAGCAGCTTAGCCCTCCACACCGGGGAGCTGTTTTTT. It yields the protein CASSLALHTGELFF. The variable domain in full, completed from reference TRBV7-9 and TRBJ2-2, reads DTGVSQNPRHKITKRGQNVTFRCDPISEHNRLYWYRQTLGQGPEFLTYFQNEAQLEKSRLLSDRFSAERPKGSFSTLEIQRTEQGDSAMYLCASSLALHTGELFFGEGSRLTVL.

The V and J genes are TRBV14 and TRBJ1-2; TRBD1 agrees at 9 bases. Germline values: CDR1 SGHDN, CDR2 FVKESK. The CDR3 contains 16 residues. With 1 base clipped from V and 13 bases from J, the junction kept 16 bases outside the gene matches. CDR3 DNA: TGTGCCAGCAGCCAAGTTCCCGCGGGAACAGGGGGCCGCCTCACCTTC. This encodes CASSQVPAGTGGRLTF.

This clone was seen a few times. The V call is TRBV4-2, the J call TRBJ1-6, with D uncertain. V lost 1 base to trimming and J lost 6 bases, with 1 base between them. The CDR3 totals 12 residues. CDR1 is LGHNA, CDR2 YNFKEQ, per germline. CDR3 nucleotide sequence: TGTGCCAGCAGCCAAGCTAATTCACCCCTCCACTTT. This translates into CASSQANSPLHF.

This clone was counted a few times. CDR3 loop: CASSSSGFPLSSYNEQFF. The CDR3, as DNA: TGTGCCAGCAGCTCGTCGGGCTTCCCACTGAGCTCCTACAATGAGCAGTTCTTC. The V and J genes are TRBV7-2 and TRBJ2-1, with unresolved D. The length of the CDR3 is 18 residues. CDR1 and CDR2 from the germline V gene are SGHTA and FQGNSA. V lost 4 bases to trimming and J lost 0 bases, with 19 bases between them. The full variable domain, with the rest looked up from reference TRBV7-2 and TRBJ2-1, is GAGVSQSPSNKVTEKGKDVELRCDPISGHTALYWYRQSLGQGLEFLIYFQGNSAPDKSGLPSDRFSAERTGGSVSTLTIQRTQQEDSAVYLCASSSSGFPLSSYNEQFFGPGTRLTVL.

Here the CDR3 reads CASRSGQASGRALKETQYF. The CDR3 DNA sequence: TGTGCCAGCAGGTCCGGCCAAGCTAGCGGGAGGGCACTCAAAGAGACCCAGTACTTC. The chain couples TRBV7-9 to TRBJ2-5; TRBD2 aligns across 12 bases. The germline gives CDR1 SEHNR, CDR2 FQNEAQ (reference sequence). There are 19 residues in the CDR3. The V segment lost 6 bases and the J segment 3 bases; nucleotides outside the gene matches: 17.

The CDR3 protein is CASSFGAGSTEAFF. The CDR3 nucleotides read TGTGCCAGCAGCTTTGGCGCGGGCAGCACTGAAGCTTTCTTT. The rearrangement links TRBV5-6 to TRBJ1-1, with D unclear. V gave up 2 bases and J gave up 4 bases, with 12 bases separating them. Germline values: CDR1 SGHDT, CDR2 YYEEEE. The CDR3 runs 14 residues.

The chain carries TRBV7-9 and TRBJ1-5, with D tentatively TRBD1 (5 bases). CDR1 and CDR2 from the germline V gene are SEHNR and FQNEAQ (reference sequence). The CDR3 is 18 amino acids. V was pared by 6 bases and J by 0 bases, with 21 bases between. The CDR3 bases are TGTGCCAGCAGTCTAACATCTCAGGGAACCTATAGCAATCAGCCCCAGCATTTT. Its protein product is CASSLTSQGTYSNQPQHF.

This clone was seen more than once but under ten times. V usage is TRBV4-1 and J usage is TRBJ2-7; D gene unclear. Germline CDR1 reads MGHRA; CDR2 reads YSYEKL. The V end lost 4 bases, the J end lost 3 bases, and 19 bases lay between the germline ends. The CDR3 contains 16 residues. This CDR3 is CASSRDHDISRYEQYF. CDR3 DNA: TGCGCCAGCAGCCGAGACCACGACATCAGCCGCTACGAGCAGTACTTC.

This clone was found a few times. The chain employs TRBV28 and TRBJ2-7, with D perhaps TRBD1 or TRBD2 (5 bases each). Germline lookup yields CDR1 MDHEN and CDR2 SYDVKM. This CDR3 has 15 amino acids. V lost 7 bases and J lost 2, with 18 bases in between. The CDR3 DNA sequence: TGTGCCAGCATCAATCCCGGGGCCTCAACCTACGAGCAGTACTTC. Its translation: CASINPGASTYEQYF. The whole variable domain, filled in from reference TRBV28 and TRBJ2-7, reads DVKVTQSSRYLVKRTGEKVFLECVQDMDHENMFWYRQDPGLGLRLIYFSYDVKMKEKGDIPEGYSVSREKKERFSLILESASTNQTSMYLCASINPGASTYEQYFGPGTRLTVT.

The V and J genes are TRBV4-1 and TRBJ2-7; TRBD2 matches at 8 bases. CDR3 length: 16 residues. The germline V gene has CDR1 MGHRA and CDR2 YSYEKL. V dropped 3 bases and J dropped 2; count of bases not matched to a gene: 9. CDR3 sequence (DNA): TGCGCCAGCAGCCAGGCGACTAGCGTTTTACCCTACGAGCAGTACTTC. Amino acid sequence: CASSQATSVLPYEQYF.

This clone was observed a handful of times. V gene TRBV6-5 combines with J gene TRBJ2-4; TRBD2 agrees at 9 bases. The CDR3 length is 15 residues. Germline-derived CDR1 and CDR2 are MNHEY and SVGAGI. V shed 6 bases, J shed 7 bases, and the junction held 10 bases outside the gene matches. CDR3 sequence reads: CASSREAGGVNIQYF. As DNA, the CDR3 is TGTGCCAGCAGCCGGGAAGCGGGAGGAGTCAACATTCAGTACTTC.

The chain has TRBV7-9 and TRBJ1-4; TRBD1 might be the D (5 bases). Germline V lookup: CDR1 SEHNR, CDR2 FQNEAQ (reference sequence). V gave up 8 bases and J gave up 8 bases, with 15 bases separating them. The CDR3 extends over 13 amino acids. The chain's CDR3 is CASQTARGEKLFF. For the CDR3, the DNA is TGTGCCAGCCAAACCGCTCGGGGGGAAAAACTGTTTTTT.

This clone was seen a handful of times. The V and J genes are TRBV7-2 and TRBJ2-7; D might be TRBD2 (6 bases). Germline V lookup: CDR1 SGHTA, CDR2 FQGNSA. The CDR3 is 16 amino acids. V lost 5 bases and J lost 2, with 19 bases in between. The CDR3 reads CASSPSPGVIPYEQYF. The CDR3 DNA sequence: TGTGCCAGCAGCCCATCTCCGGGAGTTATCCCCTACGAGCAGTACTTC.

There are a few counts of this clone. The rearrangement links TRBV18 to TRBJ2-1; 8 positions agree with TRBD1. Germline V gene sequence: CDR1 KGHSH, CDR2 LQKENI. After removal of 6 bases from V and 1 base from J, the junction contained 8 bases not matched to a gene. The CDR3 covers 16 residues. The CDR3 is CASSFLQGDSYNEQFF. In DNA, the CDR3 is TGTGCCAGCTCCTTTTTACAGGGGGATTCCTACAATGAGCAGTTCTTC. Full variable domain (remainder filled in from reference TRBV18 and TRBJ2-1): NAGVMQNPRHLVRRRGQEARLRCSPMKGHSHVYWYRQLPEEGLKFMVYLQKENIIDESGMPKERFSAEFPKEGPSILRIQQVVRGDSAAYFCASSFLQGDSYNEQFFGPGTRLTVL.

The genes are TRBV2 and TRBJ1-1, with D possibly being TRBD1 (5 bases). The CDR3 runs 13 residues. The V gene lost 6 bases and the J gene lost 3 bases, with 11 bases spanning the gap. The V gene's germline CDR1 is SNHLY and CDR2 FYNNEI. CDR3 bases: TGTGCCAGCAGCCTCGACAGCCACACTGAAGCTTTCTTT. It codes for CASSLDSHTEAFF.

This clone came up a few times. The chain has TRBV30 and TRBJ1-2; D gene uncertain. The germline V gene encodes CDR1 GTSNPN and CDR2 SVGIG (reference sequence). This CDR3 has 14 residues. V lost 7 bases and J lost 3, with 18 bases in between. The CDR3: CASLDSMKDYGYTF. In nucleotides, the CDR3 is TGTGCCTCCCTCGACTCCATGAAGGACTATGGCTACACCTTC.

This clone was seen once. CDR3: CASSLAAAGVQAQHF. The CDR3 bases are TGTGCCAGCAGCTTAGCGGCGGCAGGGGTGCAGGCCCAGCATTTT. The gene calls are TRBV7-6 and TRBJ1-5; D is perhaps TRBD1 (6 bases). Per the germline V gene, CDR1 is SGHVS and CDR2 is FNYEAQ. The CDR3 is 15 residues long. Between the trimmed V and J ends, which lost 0 bases and 11 bases, there was a span of 17 bases.

This clone was observed a handful of times. Other DNA sequences within the sample encode an identical CDR3. The chain uses TRBV9 and TRBJ2-5; D gene ambiguous. The germline V and J ends were trimmed by 2 bases and 2 bases, with 7 bases remaining between them. CDR3 size: 13 residues. The germline gives CDR1 SGDLS, CDR2 YYNGEE. The CDR3 DNA sequence: TGTGCCAGCAGCGTCGCCGTACAAGAGACCCAGTACTTC. It yields the protein CASSVAVQETQYF.

In its sample, this clone was seen a few times. The chain carries TRBV6-1 and TRBJ2-7; D is possibly TRBD1 or TRBD2 (5 bases each). Looked up from germline, CDR1 is MNHNS and CDR2 is SASEGT. The CDR3 consists of 14 residues. V was cut by 2 bases and J by 1 base, with 9 bases left in between. The CDR3 spells CASSERGGSYEQYF. The DNA of the CDR3 is TGTGCCAGCAGTGAAAGGGGCGGGTCCTACGAGCAGTACTTC.

This clone was counted only a few times. The V and J genes are TRBV14 and TRBJ1-6; D not resolved. Trimming took 1 base from V and 11 from J, leaving 12 bases between them. The V gene's germline CDR1 is SGHDN and CDR2 FVKESK. The CDR3 contains 14 residues. CDR3 protein: CASSQAKRLAPLHF. The CDR3 nucleotides read TGTGCCAGCAGCCAAGCTAAGAGACTCGCACCCCTCCACTTT.

This clone was observed a few times. The rearrangement joins TRBV7-2 to TRBJ2-1; D perhaps matches TRBD2 (6 bases). CDR3 length: 14 amino acids. Trimming shortened V by 3 bases and J by 0 bases, and 6 bases separated the two germline ends. CDR1 and CDR2 (germline): SGHTA, FQGNSA. In nucleotides, the CDR3 is TGTGCCAGCAGCTTTAGCGGCTCCTACAATGAGCAGTTCTTC. Protein product: CASSFSGSYNEQFF.

The chain has TRBV7-9 and TRBJ1-1, with D tentatively TRBD1 (5 bases). Deletions cut 5 bases from V and 0 bases from J, with 19 bases between. This CDR3 is built from 17 residues. Germline CDR1 is SEHNR and CDR2 is FQNEAQ (reference sequence). CDR3 sequence: CASSLRGGEPMNTEAFF. The CDR3 bases are TGTGCCAGCAGCCTCCGAGGAGGGGAACCCATGAACACTGAAGCTTTCTTT.